Listed here is a single TCR beta chain. Its antigen is undetermined. The sample comes from a study of ipilimumab plus nivolumab after autologous stem cell transplantation. Looking at the study overall: Patients received a median of about 5 ipilimumab and roughly eight nivolumab doses.

Ipilimumab, 1 mg/kg, started 14 to 28 days after autologous transplant. Through week 26, nivolumab 3 mg/kg IV was given weeks 1, 4, 7, 10, then biweekly. Study-wide points: TCR repertoire, Treg phenotype and gut microbiota reportedly support more study of this approach.

V was clipped by 0 bases and J by 3 bases, with 9 bases between them. The CDR3 consists of 15 residues. Germline CDR1 and CDR2: SGHNT and YENEEA. The assay was immunoSEQ multiplex PCR, and TCRdb's table has in-frame clones only and misses some. The table lists 15,000 to 20,000 clones, around 80% of them singletons. The specimen comprised PBMCs, sampled in a trial of ipilimumab plus nivolumab as post-transplant consolidation. V and J are TRBV11-3 and TRBJ2-1; no reliable D call. This TCR was recovered from a male donor with diffuse large B-cell lymphoma. CDR3 bases: TGTGCCAGCAGCTTAGAGGGCTTCGGCTACAATGAGCAGTTCTTC. Residues: CASSLEGFGYNEQFF.